The subject of this entry is one T cell receptor (beta chain). Using immunoSEQ multiplex PCR, the repertoire was profiled, and TCRdb retains in-frame clones only, with some absent. The sample yields around 140,000 clones, 65% to 80% seen once. These data belong to a study of blood T cell repertoires in COVID-19. The CDR3 loop spans 14 amino acids. Per germline, CDR1 KGHSH and CDR2 LQKENI. The V and J ends lost 1 base and 5 bases respectively, with 11 bases between them. Sequenced: peripheral blood. This receptor was obtained from a woman aged 60-75 years with acute or convalescent COVID-19. The chain uses TRBV18 and TRBJ2-5, with D perhaps TRBD1 (6 bases). The CDR3 spells CASSPLGAGETQYF. The DNA of the CDR3 is TGTGCCAGCTCACCACTGGGGGCTGGGGAGACCCAGTACTTC. The entire variable domain, with the rest obtained from reference TRBV18 and TRBJ2-5, is as follows: NAGVMQNPRHLVRRRGQEARLRCSPMKGHSHVYWYRQLPEEGLKFMVYLQKENIIDESGMPKERFSAEFPKEGPSILRIQQVVRGDSAAYFCASSPLGAGETQYFGPGTRLLVL.